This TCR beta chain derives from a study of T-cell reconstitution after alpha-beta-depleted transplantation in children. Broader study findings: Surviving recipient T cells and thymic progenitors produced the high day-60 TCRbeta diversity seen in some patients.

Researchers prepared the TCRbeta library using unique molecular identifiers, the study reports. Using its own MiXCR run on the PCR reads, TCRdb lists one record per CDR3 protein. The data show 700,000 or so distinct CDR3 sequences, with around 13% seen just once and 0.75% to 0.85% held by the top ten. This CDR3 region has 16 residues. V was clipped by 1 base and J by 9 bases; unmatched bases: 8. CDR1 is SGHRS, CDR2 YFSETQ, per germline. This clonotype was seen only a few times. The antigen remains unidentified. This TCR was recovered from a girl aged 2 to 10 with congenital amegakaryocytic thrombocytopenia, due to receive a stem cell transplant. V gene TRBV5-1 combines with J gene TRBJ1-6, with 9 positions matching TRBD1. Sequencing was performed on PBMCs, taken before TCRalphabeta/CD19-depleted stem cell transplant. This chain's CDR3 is CASSLTGTGRSSPLHF. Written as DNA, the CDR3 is TGCGCCAGCAGCTTGACCGGGACAGGGCGCTCTTCACCCCTCCACTTT.